This T cell receptor (beta chain) is drawn from a study of control samples from healthy donors and cancer patients. The table came from immunoSEQ multiplex PCR; TCRdb's copy has only in-frame clones and leaves some out. The sample lists 65,000 to 85,000 clones; roughly 90% were seen once. This CDR3 has 14 residues. Trimming cost V 0 bases and J 4 bases; bases outside gene matches: 1. From germline, CDR1 is SGDLS and CDR2 YYNGEE. This receptor was taken from a woman between 45 and 60 years old with colorectal cancer. Sample: PBMCs. The chain combines TRBV9 with TRBJ1-5, with TRBD1 identical over 7 bases. The CDR3 DNA is TGTGCCAGCAGCGTAGCAGGGGGTAATCAGCCCCAGCATTTT. Its protein product is CASSVAGGNQPQHF.